Listed below are T cell receptor beta chains from one sample, sequenced in a study of shared clonotypes between healthy human individuals. TCRdb's table, derived via immunoSEQ multiplex PCR, lists solely in-frame clones and lacks some. The sample has a few hundred thousand clones; roughly 96% are singletons. Source material: memory CD8+ T cells sorted from blood. These receptors all stem from a man under 40 in good health. Both conserved end residues are part of each CDR3. Fields, in order: V gene, J gene, D gene, clone size, CDR3 DNA, CDR3 protein. D genes are given only for firm matches. A row's size may be missing; if present it is once, few, many or a size class.

V: TRBV6-1
J: TRBJ2-5
D: .
size: .
DNA: TGTGCCAGCAGTGAGAGGGACCAAGAGACCCAGTACTTC
CDR3: CASSERDQETQYF

V: TRBV19
J: TRBJ2-7
D: .
size: .
DNA: TGTGCCAGTAGTATCCGGGTGGGCAACTACGAGCAGTACTTC
CDR3: CASSIRVGNYEQYF

V: TRBV28
J: TRBJ2-7
D: TRBD2
size: .
DNA: TGTGCCAGCAGGCCCATCTTGGGCGGGAGGAGGGCGAAACAGTACTTC
CDR3: CASRPILGGRRAKQYF

V: TRBV5-6
J: TRBJ1-5
D: .
size: once
DNA: TGTGCCAGCAGCTCAACGACAGATAGCAATCAGCCCCAGCATTTT
CDR3: CASSSTTDSNQPQHF

V: TRBV30
J: TRBJ2-7
D: TRBD2
size: .
DNA: TGTGCCTGGAGTGCAGGGACCAAGGGAGGGTTTCAGCAGTACTTC
CDR3: CAWSAGTKGGFQQYF

V: TRBV18
J: TRBJ2-5
D: .
size: .
DNA: TGTGCCAGCTCACCCCCAGAAGAGACCCAGTACTTC
CDR3: CASSPPEETQYF

V: TRBV6-5
J: TRBJ1-2
D: .
size: .
DNA: TGTGCCAGCAGTTACGGTGTACGACAGTGGGATGGCTACACCTTC
CDR3: CASSYGVRQWDGYTF

V: TRBV27
J: TRBJ2-2
D: .
size: .
DNA: TGTGCCAGCAGTTTGGAGTCCCCCGGGGAGCTGTTTTTT
CDR3: CASSLESPGELFF

V: TRBV5-1
J: TRBJ2-7
D: .
size: once
DNA: TGCGCCAGCAGCTTGGGTCAGACCGAGCAGTACTTC
CDR3: CASSLGQTEQYF

V: TRBV10-2
J: TRBJ1-3
D: .
size: once
DNA: TGCGCCAGCAGTGACAGAAACACCATATATTTT
CDR3: CASSDRNTIYF

V: TRBV6-1
J: TRBJ1-3
D: .
size: .
DNA: TGTGCCACCAAGGGGACTCCATTCTCTGGAAACACCATATATTTT
CDR3: CATKGTPFSGNTIYF

V: TRBV7-9
J: TRBJ2-1
D: .
size: .
DNA: TGTGCCAGCAGCTCACCATCAGGGCAGAATGAGCAGTTCTTC
CDR3: CASSSPSGQNEQFF

V: TRBV4-1
J: TRBJ2-3
D: .
size: .
DNA: TGCGCCAGCAGCCAGACGAGCACAGATACGCAGTATTTT
CDR3: CASSQTSTDTQYF

V: TRBV7-9
J: TRBJ2-2
D: .
size: once
DNA: TGTGCCAGCAGCCCCTGGGGCCGAGACACCGGGGAGCTGTTTTTT
CDR3: CASSPWGRDTGELFF

V: TRBV28
J: TRBJ2-7
D: TRBD1
size: .
DNA: TGTGCAACTACAGGGGCCTACGAGCAGTACTTC
CDR3: CATTGAYEQYF

V: TRBV30
J: TRBJ1-2
D: .
size: .
DNA: TGTGCCTGGAGTAGGGACGGTATCTATGGCTACACCTTC
CDR3: CAWSRDGIYGYTF

V: TRBV7-2
J: TRBJ2-2
D: TRBD2
size: .
DNA: TGTGCCAGCAGCTTCGGACTAGCGGGAGCTAGCGGGGAGCTGTTTTTT
CDR3: CASSFGLAGASGELFF

V: TRBV11-2
J: TRBJ2-5
D: .
size: .
DNA: TGTGCCAGCAGCTTAGAGGGGGCGACCCAGTACTTC
CDR3: CASSLEGATQYF

V: TRBV30
J: TRBJ1-3
D: .
size: once
DNA: TGTGCCTGGAGTCCCGAGTTTGGAAACACCATATATTTT
CDR3: CAWSPEFGNTIYF

V: TRBV6-1
J: TRBJ2-1
D: .
size: .
DNA: TGTGCCAGCAGTGAAGCGGGCTTCCGATACAATGAGCAGTTCTTC
CDR3: CASSEAGFRYNEQFF

V: TRBV2
J: TRBJ2-1
D: .
size: .
DNA: TGTGCCAGCAGTGAAGCGCTCAGTTACAATGAGCAGTTCTTC
CDR3: CASSEALSYNEQFF

V: TRBV27
J: TRBJ2-1
D: TRBD2
size: .
DNA: TGTGCCAGCAGTACGCATAGGCTAGGGACTAGAACGAAGAGTGCCTACAATGAGCAGTTCTTC
CDR3: CASSTHRLGTRTKSAYNEQFF

V: TRBV7-6
J: TRBJ1-2
D: .
size: .
DNA: TGTGCCAGCAGCTTATCAGGGGCCTTAGGTGGCTACACCTTC
CDR3: CASSLSGALGGYTF

V: TRBV7-9
J: TRBJ2-7
D: TRBD2
size: .
DNA: TGTGCCAGCAGCCCGCTTAGCGGGAGGGCCGGGGAGCAGTACTTC
CDR3: CASSPLSGRAGEQYF

V: TRBV30
J: TRBJ2-6
D: .
size: .
DNA: TGTGCCTGGAGTGTACACCTCTCTGGGGCCAACGTCCTGACTTTC
CDR3: CAWSVHLSGANVLTF

V: TRBV6-5
J: TRBJ2-2
D: .
size: .
DNA: TGTGCCAGCACCCATAGATACACCGGGGAGCTGTTTTTT
CDR3: CASTHRYTGELFF

V: TRBV2
J: TRBJ2-7
D: TRBD1
size: .
DNA: TGTGCCAGCAGTCGACAGGGTGGAGACTACGAGCAGTACTTC
CDR3: CASSRQGGDYEQYF

V: TRBV19
J: TRBJ2-5
D: TRBD1
size: .
DNA: TGTGCCAGTAGTACCGAACCGGGACAGCCACAAGAGACCCAGTACTTC
CDR3: CASSTEPGQPQETQYF

V: TRBV7-6
J: TRBJ2-3
D: TRBD2
size: .
DNA: TGTGCCAGCAGCTTAGACCCCGGGACTAGCGGGTCTAGCACAGATACGCAGTATTTT
CDR3: CASSLDPGTSGSSTDTQYF

V: TRBV13
J: TRBJ2-1
D: TRBD2
size: .
DNA: TGTGCCAGCAGCATTTCTAGCGGGATAAGGGCAGATGAGCAGTTCTTC
CDR3: CASSISSGIRADEQFF

V: TRBV19
J: TRBJ1-2
D: .
size: .
DNA: TGTGCCAGTAGTAACTACGCGAGGGGCTACACCTTC
CDR3: CASSNYARGYTF

V: TRBV7-2
J: TRBJ1-1
D: TRBD1
size: .
DNA: TGTGCCAGCAGCTTACGAGGACAGGCGCAAGCTTTCTTT
CDR3: CASSLRGQAQAFF

V: TRBV11-2
J: TRBJ2-7
D: TRBD2
size: .
DNA: TGTGCCAGCAGCTTAGTGCGGGGGGTACTAGTTATTCCCCGCGAGCAGTACTTC
CDR3: CASSLVRGVLVIPREQYF

V: TRBV2
J: TRBJ1-4
D: TRBD1
size: few
DNA: TGTGCCAGCTCCGGGACAGTAAGGGAAAAACTGTTTTTT
CDR3: CASSGTVREKLFF

V: TRBV4-1
J: TRBJ1-4
D: TRBD1
size: .
DNA: TGCGCCAGCAGCCAGGCAGAGGGGGCGCGTCCTAATGAAAAACTGTTTTTT
CDR3: CASSQAEGARPNEKLFF

V: TRBV6-6
J: TRBJ2-5
D: TRBD2
size: .
DNA: TGTGCCAGCAGTTACTTTAGCGGGAGGGGGGAGACCCAGTACTTC
CDR3: CASSYFSGRGETQYF

V: TRBV7-9
J: TRBJ2-7
D: TRBD2
size: .
DNA: TGTGCCAGCAGCTTAGAGCTAGCGGGAGTTTACGAGCAGTACTTC
CDR3: CASSLELAGVYEQYF

V: TRBV5-1
J: TRBJ2-3
D: TRBD1
size: once
DNA: TGCGCCAGCTGTCCCTGGACAGGCTGCGATACGCAGTATTTT
CDR3: CASCPWTGCDTQYF

V: TRBV9
J: TRBJ2-3
D: TRBD2
size: .
DNA: TGTGCCAGCAGCCCCCATAGCGGGAGTGTTACAGATACGCAGTATTTT
CDR3: CASSPHSGSVTDTQYF

V: TRBV18
J: TRBJ1-2
D: .
size: .
DNA: TGTGCCAGCTCAGAGGCGGTAGGAGGCTACACCTTC
CDR3: CASSEAVGGYTF

V: TRBV30
J: TRBJ1-2
D: .
size: .
DNA: TGTGCCTGGAGTGACCAAGACGGCTATGGCTACACCTTC
CDR3: CAWSDQDGYGYTF